The text below deals with one TCR beta chain. After removal of 1 base from V and 0 bases from J, the junction contained 6 bases not matched to a gene. The CDR3 has 18 residues. Germline V gene sequence: CDR1 MNHEY, CDR2 SMNVEV (reference sequence). A single record per CDR3 protein comes from TCRdb applying MiXCR to the RT-PCR reads. The data show approximately 520,000 distinct CDR3 sequences, with about 25% seen just once and approximately 2% held by the top ten. The sample originates from a study of response to subunit inactivated influenza vaccine. The genes are TRBV27 and TRBJ1-6, with TRBD1 matching 7 bases. The clonotype comes from a man in his fifties who received an inactivated influenza vaccine. Sample: CD4+ T cells sorted from PBMCs, taken less than 6 days after vaccination. The CDR3 spells CASSLYSGGSSYNSPLHF. CDR3 sequence (DNA): TGTGCCAGCAGTTTATACTCAGGGGGAAGCTCCTATAATTCACCCCTCCACTTT.